The clone carrying this T cell receptor beta chain has only a few counts. Trimming took off 5 bases at V and 6 bases at J, with 22 bases between the two ends. This CDR3 is 16 amino acids long. Germline-derived CDR1 and CDR2 are SGHTA and FQGTGA. This specimen comes from a study of blood T cell repertoires in COVID-19. Study overall: Researchers got acute and convalescent COVID-19 samples from the United States, Italy and Spain. The cDNA or gDNA used as material had been derived from T cells, B-cell-depleted T cells, or PBMCs.

Authors' data handling: Estimated nucleated cell counts came from reference gene primer amplification. TCRdb keeps only in-frame clones here, not all; method: immunoSEQ multiplex PCR. V and J calls and clone size are as listed in that table; D and trimming were resolved from the DNA. The sample shows under 150,000 clones, around nine tenths of them seen only once. Material: peripheral blood. The chain combines TRBV7-3 with TRBJ1-2; possibly TRBD1 for D (5 bases). This receptor was identified in a woman aged 40-49 years with acute or convalescent COVID-19. CDR3: CASSHGDSRKFNGYTF. Here the CDR3 DNA reads TGTGCCAGCAGCCATGGGGACTCTCGGAAGTTTAATGGCTACACCTTC.